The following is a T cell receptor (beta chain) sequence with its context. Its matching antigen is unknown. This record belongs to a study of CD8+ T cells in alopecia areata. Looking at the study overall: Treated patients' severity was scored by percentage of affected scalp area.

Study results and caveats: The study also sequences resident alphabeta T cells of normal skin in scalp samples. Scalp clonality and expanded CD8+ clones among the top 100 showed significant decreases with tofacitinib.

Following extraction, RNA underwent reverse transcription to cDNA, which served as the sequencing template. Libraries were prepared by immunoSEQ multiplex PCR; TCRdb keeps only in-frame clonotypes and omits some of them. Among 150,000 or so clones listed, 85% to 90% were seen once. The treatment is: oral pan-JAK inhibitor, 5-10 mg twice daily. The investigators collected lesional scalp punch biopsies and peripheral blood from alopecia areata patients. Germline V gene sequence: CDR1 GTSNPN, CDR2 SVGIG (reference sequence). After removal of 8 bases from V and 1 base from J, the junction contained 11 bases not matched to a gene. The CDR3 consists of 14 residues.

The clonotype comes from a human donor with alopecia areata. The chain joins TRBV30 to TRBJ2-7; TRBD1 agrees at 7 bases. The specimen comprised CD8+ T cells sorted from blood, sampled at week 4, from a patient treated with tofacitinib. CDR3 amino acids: CAGLTGEWSYEQYF. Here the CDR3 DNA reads TGTGCCGGCCTCACAGGGGAGTGGTCCTACGAGCAGTACTTC.